A single T cell receptor (beta chain) is shown here with its context. Its target antigen remains unknown. Nothing much larger sits one base from this clone, and base qualities are not available. Enrolling through a virtual design, the prospective study's participants ranged in age from roughly 18 to 89 years and lived across around 25 United States geographic areas. In the prospective study, cohorts were assigned on the basis of participant-reported clinical history obtained from a screening survey and a study questionnaire. A participant counted as exposed if, within 2 weeks of entering the study, that participant had been in contact with someone who had a PCR-confirmed or clinician-diagnosed COVID-19 case. In the prospective study, whole blood, serum and a nasopharyngeal or oropharyngeal swab were collected from each participant by mobile phlebotomists. Prospective study participants could optionally give additional blood draws and questionnaires over a roughly 2-month period. Before DNA extraction, prospective study blood samples were shipped either frozen or at room temperature.

TCRbeta CDR3 regions were amplified from genomic DNA by means of the immunoSEQ Assay, a bias-controlled multiplex PCR. The study's own analysis went as follows. Within the assay, amplification of reference gene primers was used to estimate how many nucleated cells each sample contained. Sequence reads were collapsed and filtered to measure the absolute abundance of every unique TCRbeta CDR3 rearrangement. For each sample, productive Simpson clonality was calculated by taking the square root of Simpson's diversity index across productive rearrangements. This immuneACCESS table, as held by TCRdb, lists in-frame sequences with V and J called but not all clones. Of the missing ones, under half trace to an unresolved V gene in checked studies; the others have no known cause. V and J calls plus clone size are reproduced from that table; the DNA served to infer D and trimming. The sample data list 220,000 or so clones, and 90% of these were observed just once. Approximately 15% of the sample comes from the top ten.

The data stem from a study of blood T cell repertoires in COVID-19 (dated by TCRdb to the early 2020s). For context, the study as a whole: Samples from collaborators originated in the United States, Italy and Spain and spanned both the acute and convalescent phases of COVID-19. The samples were drawn from two sources: the first 160 participants of the ongoing ImmuneRACE study, and over 1,000 subjects contributed by 6 global collaborators. The material from the prospective study consisted of cDNA or gDNA derived from T cells, B-cell-depleted T cells, or PBMCs. The repertoires were released in a freely available public database meant as a resource for research on the immune response to SARS-CoV-2. HLA class I and class II types, where available, came from metadata supplied by the sample provider rather than from assay-based typing. Subjects who had been exposed to COVID-19, were actively infected with it, or had recovered from it provided the deeply sampled blood TCRbeta repertoires that made up the dataset. Sample metadata almost always included a de-identified subject ID, COVID-19 status, age in years and sex.

Paper-wide results and their limitations: Clinical and demographic metadata were provided uncurated, with the amount varying by source and participant.

The sequence was collected from a young man who had been exposed to COVID-19. The specimen sequenced was PBMCs or T cells enriched from blood (not recorded which).

The bases read TGTGCCAGCAGCTTAGGAGGGGGCCGAACTGAAGCTTTCTTT. It encodes CASSLGGGRTEAFF. Recombination connected TRBV7-7 to TRBJ1-1, with 7 central nucleotides matching TRBD1. CDR1 is given as SSHAT and CDR2 as FNYEAQ, both from the germline V gene (reference sequence). Reading from cysteine to phenylalanine, the CDR3 counts 14 amino acids. The kept DNA is CDR3 alone, 42 bases in frame from the first base. For this chain, trimming is 1 base at the V end and 5 bases at the J end, and the number of junction bases without a gene match is 4. Where the CDR3 stops, the reference TRBV7-7 and TRBJ1-1 genes take over; the full variable domain is GAGVSQSPRYKVTKRGQDVTLRCDPISSHATLYWYQQALGQGPEFLTYFNYEAQPDKSGLPSDRFSAERPEGSISTLTIQRTEQRDSAMYRCASSLGGGRTEAFFGQGTRLTVV.